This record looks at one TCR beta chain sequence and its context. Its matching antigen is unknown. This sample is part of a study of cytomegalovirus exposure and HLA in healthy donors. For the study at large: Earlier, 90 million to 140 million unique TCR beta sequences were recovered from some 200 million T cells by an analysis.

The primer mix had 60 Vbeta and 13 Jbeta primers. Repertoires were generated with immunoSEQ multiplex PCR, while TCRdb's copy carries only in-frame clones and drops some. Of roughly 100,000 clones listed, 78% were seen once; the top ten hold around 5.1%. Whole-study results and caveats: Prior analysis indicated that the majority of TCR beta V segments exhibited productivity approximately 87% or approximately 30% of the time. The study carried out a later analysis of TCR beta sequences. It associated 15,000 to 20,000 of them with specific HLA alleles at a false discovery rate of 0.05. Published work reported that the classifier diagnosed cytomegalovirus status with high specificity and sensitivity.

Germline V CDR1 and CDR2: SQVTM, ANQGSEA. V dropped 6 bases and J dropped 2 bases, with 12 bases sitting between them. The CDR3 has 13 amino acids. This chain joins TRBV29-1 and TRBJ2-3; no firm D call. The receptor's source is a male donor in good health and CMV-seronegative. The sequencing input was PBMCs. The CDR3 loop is CSVLNPNTDTQYF. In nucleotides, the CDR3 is TGCAGCGTCCTGAACCCTAACACAGATACGCAGTATTTT.